One and the same sample provided the 8 T cell receptor beta chains below, sequenced in a study of control samples from healthy donors and cancer patients. The table came from immunoSEQ multiplex PCR; TCRdb's copy has only in-frame clones and leaves some out. Here the sample spans 80,000 to 100,000 clones, roughly 89% being singletons. Sequencing input: blood. Receptor source: a human donor in good health. The donor label of this sample is uncertain.

This chain links TRBV5-1 with TRBJ2-5; 11 nucleotides match TRBD1. The CDR3 runs to 17 residues. V trimming: 4 bases; J trimming: 5 bases; junction bases outside the gene matches: 13. Germline loops: CDR1 SGHRS, CDR2 YFSETQ. CDR3 nucleotides: TGCGCCAGCAGCCTGGGAGGACAGGGGGCGAGGATGGAGACCCAGTACTTC. This translates into CASSLGGQGARMETQYF.

The rearrangement links TRBV27 to TRBJ2-3, with D perhaps TRBD1 (6 bases). CDR3 size: 16 residues. Germline V CDR1 and CDR2: MNHEY, SMNVEV (reference sequence). V was cut by 3 bases and J by 3 bases, with 16 bases left in between. For the CDR3, the DNA is TGTGCCAGCAGTTTCCGACAGGCCGCTCGGACAGATACGCAGTATTTT. Protein: CASSFRQAARTDTQYF.

The chain combines TRBV15 with TRBJ1-4, with TRBD1 as a possible D gene (6 bases). Germline V gives CDR1 LNHNV, CDR2 YYDKDF (reference sequence). The V end lost 0 bases, the J end lost 5 bases, and 13 bases lay between the germline ends. The CDR3 has 16 amino acids. The CDR3 sequence: CATSRETGGPNEKLFF. The CDR3 bases are TGTGCCACCAGCAGAGAAACGGGGGGGCCAAATGAAAAACTGTTTTTT.

The chain employs TRBV6-5 and TRBJ1-1, with 8 bases matching TRBD1. This CDR3 has 15 residues. Trimming took 5 bases from V and 1 from J; bases not matched to a gene: 6. Looked up from germline, CDR1 is MNHEY and CDR2 is SVGAGI. The CDR3 DNA follows: TGTGCCAGCAGTACCCAGACAGGGGCGAACACTGAAGCTTTCTTT. It is translated as CASSTQTGANTEAFF.

The gene calls are TRBV29-1 and TRBJ2-1; 9 bases fit TRBD2. The CDR3 has 14 residues. Losses at the gene ends were 6 bases for V and 4 bases for J; bases not matched to a gene: 7. CDR1 and CDR2 from the germline V gene are SQVTM and ANQGSEA. This CDR3 reads CSVPSGGTYNEQFF. CDR3 coding DNA: TGCAGCGTCCCCAGCGGGGGGACGTACAATGAGCAGTTCTTC.

The chain carries TRBV3-1 (or the pseudogene TRBV3-2) and TRBJ1-2; D unresolved. V lost 1 base to trimming and J lost 5 bases, with 5 bases between them. Looked up from germline, CDR1 is LGHDT and CDR2 is YNNKEL (reference sequence). This CDR3 region has 12 residues. The CDR3 DNA reads as TGTGCCAGCAGCCAAGGCCCTTATGGCTACACCTTC. Protein sequence: CASSQGPYGYTF.

The chain uses TRBV7-2 and TRBJ2-1; 8 bases are a match to TRBD2. The CDR3 consists of 15 residues. CDR1 and CDR2 (germline): SGHTA, FQGNSA. Losses at the gene ends were 4 bases for V and 4 bases for J; bases not matched to a gene: 6. CDR3 residues: CASSSTSGEYNEQFF. The CDR3, as DNA: TGTGCCAGCAGCTCTACTAGCGGAGAGTACAATGAGCAGTTCTTC.

The gene calls are TRBV6-4 and TRBJ1-5; TRBD1 is a possible D gene (5 bases). V was cut by 10 bases and J by 1 base, with 11 bases left in between. CDR3 length equals 13 residues. Looked up from germline, CDR1 is MRHNA and CDR2 is SNTAGT. The DNA for the CDR3 is TGTGCCAACAAACAGGAGAGCAATCAGCCCCAGCATTTT. Encoded protein: CANKQESNQPQHF.